This TCR beta chain is drawn from a study of T cells in Graves' hyperthyroidism and ophthalmopathy. Study outcomes and limitations: The model forecast ophthalmopathy, anticipating it by a median roughly 6.3 months before onset. Most clonotypes expanded in thyroid above 0.001 were likewise present in blood.

There were TCR beta CDR3 regions amplified from RNA transcripts. Carried out on the TCR CDR3, a first-round RT-PCR used the HTBI primer set. TCRdb independently ran MiXCR on the multiplex PCR reads; one entry per CDR3 protein. The sample has fewer than 650,000 distinct CDR3 sequences, 13% to 15% seen once. Details on this clonotype: As yet, its antigen is unknown.

Between the trimmed V and J ends, which lost 1 base and 1 base, there was a span of 15 bases. Looked up from germline, CDR1 is SGHDT and CDR2 is YYEEEE. The CDR3 totals 17 residues. Used for diagnoses were clinical symptoms, serum thyroxine and TRAb, thyroid ultrasound and orbital computed tomography. The sequencing sample was made of blood. The chain couples TRBV5-6 to TRBJ2-1; D tentatively reads TRBD1 or TRBD2 (5 bases each). The sequence was obtained from a woman younger than 35 with Graves' ophthalmopathy. DNA of the CDR3: TGTGCCAGCAGCTTGAAAAGGGACGTAGCTTCCTACAATGAGCAGTTCTTC. Amino acids: CASSLKRDVASYNEQFF. Variable domain in full (rest from reference TRBV5-6 and TRBJ2-1): DAGVTQSPTHLIKTRGQQVTLRCSPKSGHDTVSWYQQALGQGPQFIFQYYEEEERQRGNFPDRFSGHQFPNYSSELNVNALLLGDSALYLCASSLKRDVASYNEQFFGPGTRLTVL.